A selection of T cell receptor beta chains follows, all from one sample in a study of shared clonotypes between healthy human individuals. TCRdb's copy holds only in-frame clones and misses some; the assay was immunoSEQ multiplex PCR. Of nearly 500,000 clones in the sample, 75% to 85% were seen once. Sequenced sample: PBMCs. The receptors here all came from a woman in her thirties or forties in good health. Some clones in this sample may be carry-over from other donors' samples. CDR3s include the opening cysteine and the closing phenylalanine or tryptophan. The order of the fields is clone size, J gene, D gene, V gene, CDR3 DNA, CDR3 protein. D genes are given only for firm matches. Clone size is stated in some rows and not others, as once, few, many or a class when expanded.

clone_size: -
j_call: TRBJ1-4
d_call: -
v_call: TRBV27
cdr3_nt: TGTGCCAGCACATCGGCTAATGAAAAACTGTTTTTT
cdr3_aa: CASTSANEKLFF

clone_size: -
j_call: TRBJ1-4
d_call: -
v_call: TRBV25-1
cdr3_nt: TGTGCCAGCAGTGAACTGGGGGCCATGGGAAAACTGTTTTTT
cdr3_aa: CASSELGAMGKLFF

clone_size: few
j_call: TRBJ2-7
d_call: TRBD1
v_call: TRBV28
cdr3_nt: TGTGCCAGCAGTTTATTTGACAGGGGCTGGGAGCAGTACTTC
cdr3_aa: CASSLFDRGWEQYF

clone_size: -
j_call: TRBJ1-2
d_call: TRBD1
v_call: TRBV5-6
cdr3_nt: TGTGCCAGCAGCTTGGTGGATGACAGGGTCTATGGCTACACCTTC
cdr3_aa: CASSLVDDRVYGYTF

clone_size: -
j_call: TRBJ1-5
d_call: -
v_call: TRBV15
cdr3_nt: TGTGCCACCAGCAGAGATCTAGGGAGTAGCAATCAGCCCCAGCATTTT
cdr3_aa: CATSRDLGSSNQPQHF

clone_size: -
j_call: TRBJ1-3
d_call: -
v_call: TRBV5-5
cdr3_nt: TGTGCCAGCAGCTTGGCAGGGGCTGGAAACACCATATATTTT
cdr3_aa: CASSLAGAGNTIYF

clone_size: once
j_call: TRBJ1-5
d_call: -
v_call: TRBV13
cdr3_nt: TGTGCCAGCAGCCGATATAGCAATCAGCCCCAGCATTTT
cdr3_aa: CASSRYSNQPQHF

clone_size: -
j_call: TRBJ1-5
d_call: -
v_call: TRBV5-8
cdr3_nt: TGTGCCAGCAGCTGGATAGGCCAGCCCCAGCATTTT
cdr3_aa: CASSWIGQPQHF

clone_size: -
j_call: TRBJ2-7
d_call: TRBD2
v_call: TRBV6-1
cdr3_nt: TGTGCCAGCAGACTAGCGGGAGTCTACGAGCAGTACTTC
cdr3_aa: CASRLAGVYEQYF

clone_size: few
j_call: TRBJ2-3
d_call: -
v_call: TRBV18
cdr3_nt: TGTGCCAGCTCACCATGGGAGAACACAGATACGCAGTATTTT
cdr3_aa: CASSPWENTDTQYF

clone_size: -
j_call: TRBJ1-1
d_call: -
v_call: TRBV5-1
cdr3_nt: TGCGCCAGCAGCTTGGGGGACGGATGGACTGAAGCTTTCTTT
cdr3_aa: CASSLGDGWTEAFF

clone_size: -
j_call: TRBJ1-5
d_call: -
v_call: TRBV2
cdr3_nt: TGTGCCAGCAAGCCGACGGCGGGGCCCCAGCATTTT
cdr3_aa: CASKPTAGPQHF

clone_size: -
j_call: TRBJ2-5
d_call: TRBD2
v_call: TRBV7-9
cdr3_nt: TGTGCCAGCAGCCTACTAGCGGGAGGGTTAGGAGAGACCCAGTACTTC
cdr3_aa: CASSLLAGGLGETQYF

clone_size: -
j_call: TRBJ1-1
d_call: -
v_call: TRBV10-3
cdr3_nt: TGTGCCATCAGTGAAACACTAACAGGGACTGAAGCTTTCTTT
cdr3_aa: CAISETLTGTEAFF

clone_size: -
j_call: TRBJ1-4
d_call: TRBD1
v_call: TRBV5-1
cdr3_nt: TGCGCCAGCAGCTCGGACAGGGCGGATGAAAAACTGTTTTTT
cdr3_aa: CASSSDRADEKLFF

clone_size: -
j_call: TRBJ2-2
d_call: TRBD1
v_call: TRBV30
cdr3_nt: TGTGCCTGGAGTACCGGGACAGGGGACACCGGGGAGCTGTTTTTT
cdr3_aa: CAWSTGTGDTGELFF

clone_size: -
j_call: TRBJ2-2
d_call: TRBD2
v_call: TRBV29-1
cdr3_nt: TGCGGCGTCCCCAGGACTAGTGGGAGCTCCACCGGGGAGCTGTTTTTT
cdr3_aa: CGVPRTSGSSTGELFF

clone_size: once
j_call: TRBJ2-2
d_call: TRBD2
v_call: TRBV11-2
cdr3_nt: TGTGCCAGCAGTTTCGAGCGGGGCACCGGGGAGCTGTTTTTT
cdr3_aa: CASSFERGTGELFF

clone_size: many
j_call: TRBJ2-1
d_call: TRBD2
v_call: TRBV6-1
cdr3_nt: TGTGCCAGCGTCCTCCTAGCGGGAGGTGGCGATGAGCAGTTCTTC
cdr3_aa: CASVLLAGGGDEQFF

clone_size: -
j_call: TRBJ2-5
d_call: -
v_call: TRBV7-9
cdr3_nt: TGTGCCAGCAACCATAACAGGGTCCAAGAGACCCAGTACTTC
cdr3_aa: CASNHNRVQETQYF

clone_size: few
j_call: TRBJ2-7
d_call: TRBD2
v_call: TRBV28
cdr3_nt: TGTGCCAGCAGGACCCGGACTAGCGGATATTACGAGCAGTACTTC
cdr3_aa: CASRTRTSGYYEQYF

clone_size: once
j_call: TRBJ1-2
d_call: -
v_call: TRBV30
cdr3_nt: TGTGCCTGGAGCGTAGCAGGGTACGGCTACACCTTC
cdr3_aa: CAWSVAGYGYTF

clone_size: -
j_call: TRBJ2-7
d_call: TRBD1
v_call: TRBV5-1
cdr3_nt: TGCGCCAGCACCCCCGGCAGGGACAGGGCAACCTACGAGCAGTACTTC
cdr3_aa: CASTPGRDRATYEQYF

clone_size: -
j_call: TRBJ2-1
d_call: -
v_call: TRBV18
cdr3_nt: TGTGCCAGTTCCACCGTCGGCCCACCGGATTGTGAGCAGTTCTTC
cdr3_aa: CASSTVGPPDCEQFF

clone_size: -
j_call: TRBJ2-3
d_call: -
v_call: TRBV7-2
cdr3_nt: TGTGCCAGCAGCCCCGGTGGGGGGACGCAGTATTTT
cdr3_aa: CASSPGGGTQYF

clone_size: -
j_call: TRBJ1-2
d_call: TRBD1
v_call: TRBV5-6
cdr3_nt: TGTGCCAGCAGCGATTTGGGACAGGGATTGAACTATGGCTACACCTTC
cdr3_aa: CASSDLGQGLNYGYTF

clone_size: -
j_call: TRBJ2-5
d_call: TRBD2
v_call: TRBV6-7
cdr3_nt: TGTGCCAGCAGTACGACTACAGGTGGGGGGGTCCAAGAGACCCAGTACTTC
cdr3_aa: CASSTTTGGGVQETQYF